This TCR beta chain appears in the sequencing data of a study of early T cells in non-severe SARS-CoV-2 infection. Study-level points and caveats: Reliance on VDJdb matching favored anti-spike CD8 responses; private and CD4 specificities were missed.

Individual cDNA molecules received unique molecular identifiers during library preparation. MiXCR, applied by TCRdb to the 5' RACE reads, yields one record per CDR3 protein. The table has tens of thousands of distinct CDR3 sequences, 9% to 15% seen once; the top ten hold about 4.2%. Concerning this clonotype itself: What it binds is unknown. Possible read error: a much larger clone is one base away.

The CDR3 consists of 15 residues. Germline V CDR1 and CDR2: WNHNN, SYGVQD (reference sequence). The clonotype originates from an adult who was a healthcare worker with PCR-confirmed SARS-CoV-2 infection or an uninfected control (not recorded which). Sequencing was performed on whole blood. V and J are TRBV10-1 and TRBJ2-7, with TRBD1 matching over 9 bases. The CDR3 DNA reads TGCGCCAGCAGTGATCCCACAGGGGGCCGGTACGTGCAGTACTTC. This gives the protein CASSDPTGGRYVQYF.